This T cell receptor beta chain was sequenced during a study of blood T cells in healthy people across ages. Overall study findings and caveats: Across samples, TCR beta diversity tracked strongly with naive T cell percentage. PBMCs that were unsorted prevented a conclusive naive versus antigen-experienced comparison. A greater number of naive CD4+ cells and higher diversity distinguished long-lived donors from aged donors.

Using a J-beta primer mix together with a sample-barcoded 5' primer, a second PCR was run for roughly 6 to 11 cycles. MiXCR, run by TCRdb on the 5' RACE reads, gives a single entry per CDR3 protein. The sample has around 1,500,000 distinct CDR3 sequences; approximately 28% are singletons. The table lists this clonotype with a few counts. Its antigen remains unidentified. The CDR3 totals 16 residues. V was trimmed by 3 bases and J by 0 bases, leaving 14 bases between them. The genes are TRBV12-3 or TRBV12-4 and TRBJ2-5; D is unresolved. This receptor was taken from a woman in her 30s in good health. The specimen was blood. This CDR3 is CASSLAPGVYQETQYF. CDR3 DNA sequence: TGTGCCAGCAGTTTGGCCCCTGGGGTGTACCAAGAGACCCAGTACTTC.